The source of this T cell receptor (beta chain) is a study of T cells in Graves' hyperthyroidism and ophthalmopathy. Study context: Upon initial diagnosis and before any treatment, peripheral blood was collected. Study-wide results and caveats: A 13 V-J model separated ophthalmopathy from stable hyperthyroidism. The blood repertoire included most of the expanded thyroid clonotypes above 0.001.

This clonotype was seen many times. Its antigen is as yet unknown. There were TCR beta CDR3 regions amplified from RNA transcripts. The study used the HTBI primer set for a first-round RT-PCR of the TCR CDR3. TCRdb passed the multiplex PCR reads through MiXCR, listing each CDR3 protein once. The sample includes roughly 630,000 distinct CDR3 sequences, less than 20% of them seen just once. There are 15 residues in the CDR3. Deletions cut 3 bases from V and 2 bases from J, with 14 bases between. CDR1 SGHRS and CDR2 YFSETQ come from the germline V gene. This chain links TRBV5-1 with TRBJ1-1; D ambiguous. What was sequenced was blood. The clonotype comes from a woman aged 25 to 39 with Graves' hyperthyroidism. CDR3 residues: CASSSPGRLNTEAFF. In nucleotides, the CDR3 is TGCGCCAGCAGCTCCCCTGGGAGGCTAAACACTGAAGCTTTCTTT.